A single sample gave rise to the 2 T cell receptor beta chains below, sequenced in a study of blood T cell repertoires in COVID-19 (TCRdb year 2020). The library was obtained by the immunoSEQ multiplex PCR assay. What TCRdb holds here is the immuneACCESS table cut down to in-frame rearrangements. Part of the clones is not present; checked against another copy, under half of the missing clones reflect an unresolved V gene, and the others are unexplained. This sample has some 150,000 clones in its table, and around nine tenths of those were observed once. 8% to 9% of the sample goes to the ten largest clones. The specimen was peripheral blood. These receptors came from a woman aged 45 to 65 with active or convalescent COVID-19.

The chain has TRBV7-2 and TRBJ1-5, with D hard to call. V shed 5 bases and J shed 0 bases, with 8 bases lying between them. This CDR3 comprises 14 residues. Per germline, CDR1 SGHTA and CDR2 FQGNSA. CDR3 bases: TGTGCCAGCAGCCCAGGTTATAGCAATCAGCCCCAGCATTTT. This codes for CASSPGYSNQPQHF.

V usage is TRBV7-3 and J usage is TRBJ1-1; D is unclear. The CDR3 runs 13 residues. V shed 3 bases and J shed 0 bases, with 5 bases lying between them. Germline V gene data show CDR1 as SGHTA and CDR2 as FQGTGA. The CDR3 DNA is TGTGCCAGCAGCTTCCAGATGAACACTGAAGCTTTCTTT. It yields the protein CASSFQMNTEAFF.